This T cell receptor beta chain was recorded in a study of vaccination and CD4 T cells after COVID-19 (dated by TCRdb to between 2021 and 2023). Notes on the research overall: Convalescent patients had a positive SARS-CoV-2 result on nasal swab PCR, and of these patients, under ten had mild disease and one had severe disease. Six males and four females were included in the convalescent cohort, with two Hispanic individuals, seven Caucasians, two Asians and one multiracial person represented. Two doses of either the Pfizer-BioNTech BNT162b2 vaccine (n=8) or the Moderna mRNA-1273 vaccine (n=2) were administered to participants. Post-COVID blood samples were collected from convalescent patients a median of about 92 days after diagnosis, with a range of roughly 30 to 161 days. Post-vaccine blood samples were taken a median of 72 days after the second vaccine dose, with a range of about 13 to 241 days. Overlapping spike peptide pools from SARS-CoV-2 and from the common cold coronaviruses HCoV-NL63, HCoV-OC43 and HCoV-229E were used as culture stimuli. Control cultures used a CEFX viral epitope pool as positive control, an HIV-1 Nef peptide pool as negative control, or no peptide. The spike-specific CD4+ TCR repertoire was compared before and after mRNA vaccination in over nine COVID-19 convalescent patients and several infection-naive healthy vaccine recipients. Results the study describes overall, beyond this receptor: Only a relatively small number of convalescent patients were included in the study, and early timepoints following natural infection were not analyzed. Among convalescent patients, a median 86.3% of the SARS-CoV-2-reactive clones seen after vaccination appeared only after vaccination, which suggests priming specific to the vaccine. Of the vaccine-specific clones in convalescent patients, 304 of 307, or nearly all, reacted only to SARS-CoV-2 spike and did not cross-react with common cold coronaviruses. The median count of SARS-CoV-2-reactive clonotypes went up from around 20 after infection to a few dozen after vaccination, although the change was not significant.

Taken with the paper, the label for treatment or condition translates to: 10-day PBMC culture with coronavirus spike peptide pools or control peptides (ViraFEST assay). The ViraFEST assay was used in the study, in which antigen-specific T cells were expanded with peptide pools and expanded clonotypes were subsequently identified by TCR sequencing. The positive SARS-CoV-2 PCR tests of the convalescent patients were dated from March to December 2020, before the Alpha, Beta and Delta variants emerged in the United States. PBMCs were cultured at fewer than 2.5 million per well in IMDM supplemented with approximately 5% human AB serum and 9.5 to 10 IU/ml IL-2, with 9.5 to 10 ug/ml peptide pools added. On days 3 and 7, half of the culture medium was replaced with fresh IL-2-containing medium. CD4+ T cells were isolated after approximately ten days of culture through negative selection using the EasySep CD4+ T cell isolation kit. Ficoll-Paque Plus gradient centrifugation was used to isolate PBMCs from whole blood, and the isolated PBMCs were then either used fresh or cryopreserved at -140C. Culture conditions were generally each tested in triplicate wells.

The library came from PCR. DNA from cultured CD4+ T cells underwent TCR sequencing with the Oncomine TCR Beta short-read assay at the Johns Hopkins FTIC core. The QIAamp micro DNA kit was used to extract genomic DNA from the cultured CD4+ T cells. The Oncomine TCR Beta libraries from cultured CD4+ T cells were pooled using unique dual indexes and then sequenced on an Illumina iSeq 100. Per the authors' processing: Non-productive sequences were removed, and CDR3s that did not start with C, did not end with F or W, or were shorter than 7 amino acids were discarded. The MANAFEST web application identified antigen-specific clonotypes by comparing peptide-stimulated wells against reference wells and other culture wells. To be called positive, a clone needed an FDR below 0.05, an odds ratio above 5, and a productive frequency above 0.1% in at least two of three replicate wells. A clonotype was classed as cross-reactive if the clonotype showed significant expansion both in SARS-CoV-2 spike wells and in at least one common cold coronavirus spike condition. Using R version 3.6.1, CDR3 homology was evaluated through Levenshtein distances (stringdist) along with unrooted phylogenetic trees (ape). TCRdb passed the public sequencing reads through fastp at Q25 and MiXCR, retaining productive beta sequences. A single entry per CDR3 protein holds the most common genes and DNA from its merged rows. TCRdb's processing, not the authors' own work, is the source of the V and J calls. Within this sample are about 13,000 distinct CDR3 sequences, with about three fifths of them counted one time only. Roughly 12% of the sample belongs to the ten largest clones.

On this clonotype: Its binding antigen is unknown. Base qualities are not recorded, but no much larger clone differs from it by a single base.

Taken from cysteine to phenylalanine, the CDR3 has 14 residues. Solely the CDR3 DNA is kept, with 42 bases framed from the first base. CDR1 and CDR2 were assigned from the germline V gene (reference sequence) as DFQATT and SNEGSKA. The V end loses 3 bases and the J end loses 3 bases, and a stretch of 13 bases separates them. This clonotype was sampled from a human donor who had recovered from COVID-19. Sequenced: CD4+ T cells from blood, cultured in vitro. The chain is assembled from TRBV20-1 and TRBJ2-3; tentative D gene TRBD2, with 5 bases matching. The nucleotide sequence is given as TGCAGTGCTAGTCCGGCGGGTAGGACAGATACGCAGTATTTT. Its product reads: CSASPAGRTDTQYF.